This T cell receptor (beta chain) comes out of a study of cytomegalovirus exposure and HLA in healthy donors. General study points: Most TCR sequences were seen very rarely across donors, but some public TCRs occurred in many. With later analysis, a missense DCLRE1C variant became linked to TCR beta V- and J-gene trimming.

For this clone: What it binds is unknown.

The PCR made use of 60 Vbeta and 13 Jbeta primers. TCRdb keeps only in-frame clones here, not all; method: immunoSEQ multiplex PCR. Among 90,000 to 110,000 clones listed, around 70% were seen once. CDR3 size: 12 residues. The ends lost 0 bases at V and 12 bases at J; junction bases unmatched: 8. Germline lookup yields CDR1 GTSNPN and CDR2 SVGIG (reference sequence). The V call is TRBV30, the J call TRBJ2-7; 7 positions agree with TRBD1. This receptor was obtained from a woman in her seventies in good health and CMV-seropositive. The sample comprised PBMCs. The CDR3 loop is CAWSVQGKTLYF. The CDR3 nucleotides read TGTGCCTGGAGTGTACAGGGGAAAACCCTGTACTTC.